The T cell receptor beta chain under discussion was sequenced for a study of beta chain features in type 1 diabetes. The V gene lost 2 bases and the J gene lost 0 bases, with 14 bases spanning the gap. CDR1 and CDR2 from the germline V gene are SGHRS and YFSETQ. There are 16 residues in the CDR3. Turning to this clone: Its specificity is not known.

Study-level points and caveats: In the patient group, naive, central memory and Treg TCRB repertoires seemed more alike than in the healthy donor group. Any HLA effect on TCRB rearrangement was left unresolved by small sub-analyses.

The entirety of the isolated RNA underwent reverse transcription, so expressed TCRB transcripts were sequenced. The protocol was immunoSEQ multiplex PCR, while the TCRdb copy is restricted to in-frame clones and leaves out a portion. The sample lists 150,000 to 200,000 clones, approximately 8.4% occurring once. This sequence originates from a woman aged 18-29 years in good health. This chain joins TRBV5-1 and TRBJ1-1; D unresolved. What was sequenced was central memory CD4+ T cells from blood. Here the CDR3 reads CASSLGPSEMNTEAFF. CDR3 sequence (DNA): TGCGCCAGCAGCTTAGGCCCTTCGGAGATGAACACTGAAGCTTTCTTT.